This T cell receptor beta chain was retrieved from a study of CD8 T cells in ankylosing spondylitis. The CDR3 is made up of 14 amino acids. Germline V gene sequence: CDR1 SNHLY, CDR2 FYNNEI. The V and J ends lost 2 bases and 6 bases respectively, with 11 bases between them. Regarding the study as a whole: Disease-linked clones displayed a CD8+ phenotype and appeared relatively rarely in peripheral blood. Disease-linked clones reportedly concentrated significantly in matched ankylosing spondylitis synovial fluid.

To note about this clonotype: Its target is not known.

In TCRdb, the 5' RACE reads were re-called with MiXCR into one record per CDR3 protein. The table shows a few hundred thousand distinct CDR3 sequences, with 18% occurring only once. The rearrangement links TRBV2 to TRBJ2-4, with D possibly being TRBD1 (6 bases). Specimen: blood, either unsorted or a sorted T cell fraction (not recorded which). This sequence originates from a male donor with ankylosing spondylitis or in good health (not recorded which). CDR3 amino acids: CASSERQGRNIQYF. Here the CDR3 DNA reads TGTGCCAGCAGTGAAAGGCAGGGGAGAAACATTCAGTACTTC.